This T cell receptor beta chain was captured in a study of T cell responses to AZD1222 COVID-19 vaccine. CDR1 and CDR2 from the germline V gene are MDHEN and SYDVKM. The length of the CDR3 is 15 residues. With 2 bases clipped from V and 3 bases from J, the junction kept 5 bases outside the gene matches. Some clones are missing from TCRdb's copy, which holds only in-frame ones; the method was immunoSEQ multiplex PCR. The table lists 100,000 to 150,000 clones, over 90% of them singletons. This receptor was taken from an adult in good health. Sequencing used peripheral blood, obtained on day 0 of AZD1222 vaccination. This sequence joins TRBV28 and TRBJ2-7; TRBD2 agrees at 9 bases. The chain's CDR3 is CASSLTGTSRYEQYF. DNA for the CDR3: TGTGCCAGCAGTTTAACCGGGACTAGCCGCTACGAGCAGTACTTC.